The entry that follows covers one T cell receptor (beta chain) sequence. The sample originates from a study of blood T cell repertoires in COVID-19. As for the study in general: Acute and convalescent COVID-19 samples came from the United States, Italy and Spain. Nucleic acid was either cDNA or gDNA, and it came from T cells, B-cell-depleted T cells, or PBMCs.

The CDR3 runs to 15 residues. Germline CDR1 is GTSNPN and CDR2 is SVGIG (reference sequence). V lost 3 bases and J 4 bases, leaving 13 bases between the germline ends. In the authors' workflow: Amplification of reference gene primers was used by the study to estimate nucleated cell counts. Clones were sequenced by immunoSEQ multiplex PCR, and TCRdb holds only the in-frame ones, with some missing. V, J and clone size derive from that table, while D and trimming were established from the DNA sequence. The data show 250,000 to 350,000 clones, about 90% seen once. The source material was peripheral blood. The TCR was taken from a woman aged 45-60 years who had recovered from COVID-19. The chain carries TRBV30 and TRBJ1-6; D is perhaps TRBD1 (5 bases). In DNA form, the CDR3 reads TGTGCCTGGAGCCCTCGACAGAAATATAATTCACCCCTCCACTTT. Encoded protein: CAWSPRQKYNSPLHF.